Presented here are 23 T cell receptor beta chains from one specimen sequenced in a study of T cell clonality in common variable immunodeficiency. Profiled with immunoSEQ multiplex PCR; TCRdb holds only in-frame clones, not every one. The specimen has approximately 52,000 clones, none found just once. Sequences were obtained from peripheral blood mononuclear cells. The receptors were gathered from a person aged 18 to 69 in good health.

In this sample, this clone turned up many times. The covered CDR3 bases are TGTGCCAGCTCACGGGACTTCTACGAG. It translates to CASSRDFYE. The entire CDR3 sequence reads CASSRDFYEQYF. The genes are TRBV18 and TRBJ2-7; maybe TRBD2 (6 bases). Sequencing ends 3 residues short of the CDR3 end; the germline J gene provides the rest. The CDR3 sequence is 12 residues long. Trimming took 4 bases from V and 3 from J, leaving 7 bases between them. Germline CDR1 KGHSH, CDR2 LQKENI. Full variable domain (rest looked up from reference TRBV18 and TRBJ2-7): NAGVMQNPRHLVRRRGQEARLRCSPMKGHSHVYWYRQLPEEGLKFMVYLQKENIIDESGMPKERFSAEFPKEGPSILRIQQVVRGDSAAYFCASSRDFYEQYFGPGTRLTVT.

In its sample, this clone was seen a few times. Read sequence stops 3 residues before the CDR3 end, and the germline J gene provides the missing end. V is TRBV7-9 and J is TRBJ2-2, with D possibly matching TRBD1 (5 bases). The germline V gene has CDR1 SEHNR and CDR2 FQNEAQ (reference sequence). The CDR3 spans 14 residues. The DNA read from the CDR3 is TGTGCCAGCAGCATGACAGAGCGACAACAATGG. Its protein is CASSMTERQQW. The whole CDR3 reads CASSMTERQQWLFF.

This clone occurred many times. The CDR3 sequence is CSALLAGGGDTQYF. Partial CDR3 DNA: TGCAGTGCTTTACTAGCGGGAGGGGGGGATACG. J is TRBJ2-3 and V is TRBV20-1; 13 bases match TRBD2. Read sequence stops 3 residues before the CDR3 end, and the germline J gene provides the missing end. The CDR3 extends over 14 amino acids. The J segment lost 6 bases and the V segment lost 5 bases, leaving 5 bases of the junction unmatched. CDR1 is DFQATT, CDR2 SNEGSKA, per germline (reference sequence).

This clone was observed at least ten times. The observed sequence ends 3 residues before the CDR3 terminus, with the missing tail filled in from the germline J gene. V usage is TRBV6-2 or TRBV6-3 and J usage is TRBJ2-6, with 9 bases aligning to TRBD1. The germline gives CDR1 MNHEY, CDR2 SVGEGT. The length of the CDR3 is 17 residues. Losses at the gene ends were 2 bases for V and 2 bases for J; bases not matched to a gene: 4. The CDR3 protein is CASSYTTGGAGANVLTF. The CDR3 bases that were read are TGTGCCAGCAGTTACACAACAGGGGGCGCTGGGGCCAACGTC.

As regards this clone: The read gets to within 3 residues of the CDR3 end, and the germline J gene fills in the rest. V gene TRBV20-1 combines with J gene TRBJ1-1; TRBD1 is a possible D gene (5 bases). The CDR3 runs to 13 residues. CDR1 is DFQATT and CDR2 is SNEGSKA in the germline V gene (reference sequence). The germline V and J ends were trimmed by 0 bases and 4 bases, with 9 bases remaining between them. CDR3 bases read: TGCAGTGCTAGAGACAGGGTAGGCACTGAA. Translation gives CSARDRVGTE. The complete CDR3 protein is CSARDRVGTEAFF.

In regard to this clone: Read data end 3 residues before the CDR3 end; the end is taken from the germline J gene. The rearrangement links TRBV7-9 to TRBJ2-7, with 8 nucleotides matching TRBD2. The V gene end was trimmed by 5 bases and the J gene end by 4 bases; junction bases not matched to a gene: 7. Germline CDR1 and CDR2: SEHNR and FQNEAQ (reference sequence). The CDR3 loop spans 14 amino acids. The DNA read from the CDR3 is TGTGCCAGCAGCCCCGGGGGGGCTCCTTACGAG. Translating gives CASSPGGAPYE. The CDR3 in its entirety is CASSPGGAPYEQYF.

This clone showed up many times. The covered CDR3 bases are TGTGCCAGCTCTAGGAGGGGAGCGGGAGAGCCAGATACG. It translates to CASSRRGAGEPDT. The entire CDR3 reads CASSRRGAGEPDTQYF. The chain combines TRBV18 with TRBJ2-3; 8 bases are a match to TRBD2. The CDR3 goes on 3 residues after the read ends, and that part is filled in from the germline J gene. This CDR3 is 16 amino acids long. Germline values: CDR1 KGHSH, CDR2 LQKENI. With 6 bases clipped from V and 4 bases from J, the junction kept 12 bases outside the gene matches.

In its sample, this clone was seen many times. The read stops 3 residues short of the end of the CDR3; the missing end is completed from the germline J gene. The gene calls are TRBV20-1 and TRBJ1-2, with D possibly being TRBD1 (6 bases). Deletions cut 4 bases from V and 1 base from J, with 16 bases between. The V gene's germline CDR1 is DFQATT and CDR2 SNEGSKA (reference sequence). The CDR3 contains 15 residues. The CDR3 bases that were read are TGCAGTGCTACAATCGCGGCAGGGGATAACTATGGC. It encodes CSATIAAGDNYG. The entire CDR3 reads CSATIAAGDNYGYTF.

This clone showed up many times. A read error may account for a junction end that differs from germline. The read halts 3 residues ahead of the CDR3 end, with the missing end drawn from the germline J gene. The V and J genes are TRBV7-7 and TRBJ2-2, with 11 bases that match TRBD2. Germline values: CDR1 SSHAT, CDR2 FNYEAQ (reference sequence). The CDR3 has 15 residues. This CDR3 reads CASSSSSGRTGELFF. The DNA read from the CDR3 is TGTGCTAGCAGTTCCTCTAGCGGGAGGACCGGGGAG.

A note on this clone: One end of the junction fails to match germline, which may point to a read error. Read sequence stops 3 residues before the CDR3 end, and the germline J gene provides the missing end. The J gene is TRBJ1-4, the V gene TRBV19; a weak D match, TRBD1 (6 bases). Germline V CDR1 and CDR2: LNHDA, SQIVND (reference sequence). CDR3 length: 17 amino acids. Incomplete CDR3 DNA: TGTGCCAGTAAGGGACATAGATACGGTTCAACTAAGGAAAAA. It codes for CASKGHRYGSTKEK. The full CDR3 protein is CASKGHRYGSTKEKLFF.

This clone was detected ten times or more. Germline is not matched at one junction end, which may reflect a read error. The DNA ends 3 residues before the CDR3 does, and the rest of the CDR3 is filled in from the germline J gene. This sequence joins TRBV7-7 and TRBJ2-2; 7 bases line up with TRBD1. Germline CDR1 and CDR2: SSHAT and FNYEAQ (reference sequence). This CDR3 region has 14 residues. The sequenced CDR3 bases are TGTGCTAGCAAGAGGGGGCTTAACACCGGGGAG. This translates into CASKRGLNTGE. The whole CDR3 is CASKRGLNTGELFF.

Ten or more counts support this clone. The read ends 3 residues before the CDR3 terminus; that terminus is restored from the germline J gene. The chain employs TRBV19 and TRBJ2-3; 8 nucleotides align to TRBD2. Germline lookup yields CDR1 LNHDA and CDR2 SQIVND (reference sequence). This CDR3 is 14 amino acids long. V lost 10 bases and J lost 2; bases outside the gene matches: 8. The CDR3 reads CATSGGDDTDTQYF. CDR3 DNA (partial): TGTGCCACCTCGGGAGGGGATGACACAGATACG.

A note on this clone: The CDR3 is cut off 3 residues early in the read; its end comes from the germline J gene. V usage is TRBV5-4 and J usage is TRBJ2-5; D might be TRBD2 (6 bases). Germline lookup yields CDR1 SGHNT and CDR2 YYREEE (reference sequence). Deletions cut 7 bases from V and 3 bases from J, with 13 bases between. There are 13 residues in the CDR3. The DNA read from the CDR3 is TGTGCCAGCCACGGGAGCGGTAAAGAGACC. Translated: CASHGSGKET. The full CDR3 reads CASHGSGKETQYF.

The table lists this clone with a few counts. The read ends 3 residues before the CDR3 terminus; that terminus is restored from the germline J gene. V usage is TRBV2 and J usage is TRBJ2-7; D is possibly TRBD1 (6 bases). The V end was cut by 6 bases, the J end by 4 bases, with 16 bases between. Germline assignment: CDR1 SNHLY and CDR2 FYNNEI. CDR3 length equals 14 residues. CDR3: CASRGRGTSYEQYF. CDR3 DNA (partial): TGTGCCAGCAGAGGCAGGGGTACATCTTACGAG.

Note on this clone: The read terminates 3 residues before the CDR3 end, so the remaining end is supplied by the germline J gene. The gene calls are TRBV18 and TRBJ1-2; D is possibly TRBD1 (6 bases). The CDR3 length is 15 residues. Per the germline V gene, CDR1 is KGHSH and CDR2 is LQKENI. CDR3 region: CASSPNAGGQETYTF. CDR3 DNA (partial): TGTGCCAGCTCACCTAATGCGGGGGGCCAAGAGACC.

This clone turned up a few times. From the germline J gene comes the end of the CDR3, since the read stops 3 residues before it. The chain carries TRBV7-8 and TRBJ1-2; 9 bases are shared with TRBD1. Looked up from germline, CDR1 is SGHVS and CDR2 is FQNEAQ. Losses at the gene ends were 4 bases for V and 7 bases for J; bases not matched to a gene: 13. This CDR3 is built from 16 residues. CDR3 amino acids: CASSSQGGTGFGGYTF. The CDR3 DNA, read in part, is TGTGCCAGCAGCTCGCAAGGGGGGACAGGGTTCGGTGGC.

This clone was observed at least ten times. The read terminates 3 residues before the CDR3 end, so the remaining end is supplied by the germline J gene. J is TRBJ2-7 and V is TRBV3-1 (or the pseudogene TRBV3-2), with D perhaps TRBD2 (5 bases). The V and J ends lost 0 bases and 2 bases respectively, with 11 bases between them. Germline CDR1 reads LGHDT; CDR2 reads YNNKEL (reference sequence). The CDR3 runs 15 residues. The sequenced CDR3 bases are TGTGCCAGCAGCCAAGATGAGGACTGGACCTACGAG. Its translation is CASSQDEDWTYE. The full-length CDR3 reads as CASSQDEDWTYEQYF.

In its sample, this clone was seen many times. Read coverage stops 3 residues before the CDR3 terminus; the germline J gene supplies the remainder. The genes are TRBV5-1 and TRBJ2-1, with TRBD2 matching 8 bases. The CDR3 runs 16 residues. J lost 6 bases, V lost 3 bases, and 11 bases had no gene match. Germline V lookup: CDR1 SGHRS, CDR2 YFSETQ. This chain's CDR3 is CASSWEREWVPNEQFF. The CDR3 bases that were read are TGCGCCAGCAGCTGGGAGCGGGAGTGGGTCCCCAATGAG.

In this sample, this clone turned up many times. The sequence runs out 3 residues before the end of the CDR3; the remainder is reconstructed from the germline J gene. The chain uses TRBV7-3 and TRBJ2-5; maybe TRBD2 (6 bases). The CDR3 is made up of 13 amino acids. V gave up 3 bases and J gave up 3 bases, with 8 bases separating them. Germline V gene sequence: CDR1 SGHTA, CDR2 FQGTGA. The sequenced part of the CDR3 DNA is TGTGCCAGCAGCTTCGCGGGAAAAGAGACC. It encodes CASSFAGKET. The whole CDR3 sequence is CASSFAGKETQYF. The variable domain in full, completed from reference TRBV7-3 and TRBJ2-5, reads GAGVSQTPSNKVTEKGKYVELRCDPISGHTALYWYRQSLGQGPEFLIYFQGTGAADDSGLPNDRFFAVRPEGSVSTLKIQRTERGDSAVYLCASSFAGKETQYFGPGTRLLVL.

This clone has a count of ten or more. The read ends 3 residues shy of where the CDR3 ends; the end is completed using the germline J gene. J is TRBJ1-1 and V is TRBV7-8; 8 positions agree with TRBD1. Trimming removed 1 base from V and 5 bases from J; junction bases left unmatched: 0. The germline V gene has CDR1 SGHVS and CDR2 FQNEAQ. The CDR3 contains 13 residues. Partial CDR3 DNA: TGTGCCAGCAGCTTAGGGACAGGGACTGAA. Protein product: CASSLGTGTE. The full CDR3 protein reads CASSLGTGTEAFF.

This clone was recorded at least ten times. With the read ending 3 residues before the CDR3 end, the germline J gene is used to fill in that end. V usage is TRBV4-1 and J usage is TRBJ2-3, with D perhaps TRBD1 (7 bases). The V end lost 6 bases, the J end lost 7 bases, and 26 bases lay between the germline ends. There are 17 residues in the CDR3. Germline V lookup: CDR1 MGHRA, CDR2 YSYEKL. Here the CDR3 reads CASRGWVGAGGRNTQYF. Incomplete CDR3 DNA: TGCGCCAGCAGGGGATGGGTGGGTGCAGGGGGGAGAAATACG.

This clone was recorded many times. The observed sequence ends 3 residues before the CDR3 terminus, with the missing tail filled in from the germline J gene. The chain is built from TRBV20-1 and TRBJ2-7; TRBD2 matches at 8 bases. With 5 bases clipped from V and 0 bases from J, the junction kept 6 bases outside the gene matches. The CDR3 length is 14 residues. Germline values: CDR1 DFQATT, CDR2 SNEGSKA (reference sequence). The CDR3 spells CSASSGSVSYEQYF. The CDR3 DNA, read in part, is TGCAGTGCTTCAAGCGGGAGCGTCTCCTACGAG.

This clone was picked up many times. The read terminates 3 residues before the CDR3 end, so the remaining end is supplied by the germline J gene. The chain couples TRBV10-3 to TRBJ2-3, with D tentatively TRBD1 (6 bases). Germline V gene data show CDR1 as ENHRY and CDR2 as SYGVKD. The CDR3 runs to 16 residues. CDR3 amino acids: CAISESQGQFNQPQYF. Partial CDR3 DNA: TGTGCCATCAGTGAGTCGCAAGGACAGTTTAATCAGCCG.